The entry below gives a single TCR beta chain sequence along with its context. Its antigen is as yet unknown. Generated by immunoSEQ multiplex PCR, the TCRdb table keeps only in-frame clones and is missing some. The sample shows roughly 590,000 clones, just under 97% of them seen only once. The naive CD8 fraction comprised CD45RO-negative cells positively selected for CCR7 and excluded terminally differentiated effector memory CD45RA+ cells. This CDR3 contains 12 residues. Germline CDR1 SQVTM, CDR2 ANQGSEA. The V and J ends lost 6 bases and 6 bases respectively, with 11 bases between them. The data were taken from a study of shared clonotypes between healthy human individuals. The study, taken as a whole, reports: The donor pool, a small one, limited the genetic and exposure-history diversity represented.

Sample: naive CD8+ T cells sorted from blood. J is TRBJ2-2 and V is TRBV29-1; D is ambiguous. The clonotype was recovered from a woman under 40 in good health. DNA for the CDR3: TGCAGCGTCGCCCGCATGTCCGGGGAGCTGTTTTTT. This encodes CSVARMSGELFF.